This T cell receptor (beta chain) derives from a study of shared clonotypes between healthy human individuals. CDR3 size: 15 residues. The J segment lost 3 bases and the V segment lost 0 bases, leaving 2 bases of the junction unmatched. Germline values: CDR1 SGHRS, CDR2 YFSETQ. Here immunoSEQ multiplex PCR was the method, and the copy in TCRdb shows in-frame clones only, minus some. Of 2 million to 2.5 million clones in the sample, more than 80% were seen once. The source of this sequence is a man in his late teens or twenties in good health. Some clones in this sample may be carry-over from other donors' samples. Specimen: naive CD4+ T cells from PBMCs. The sample's subset: CD45RA+ positively selected. The chain links TRBV5-1 to TRBJ2-5; 10 nucleotides agree with TRBD2. Written as DNA, the CDR3 is TGCGCCAGCAGCTTGGCAACTAGCGGGGAAGAGACCCAGTACTTC. Its protein product is CASSLATSGEETQYF.